The present T cell receptor beta chain was sequenced within a study of blood T cell repertoires in COVID-19. Data came from immunoSEQ multiplex PCR; TCRdb stores just in-frame clones and leaves some out. The sample lists some 90,000 clones; roughly 89% were seen once. Between the trimmed V and J ends, which lost 1 base and 7 bases, there was a span of 13 bases. This CDR3 spans 14 amino acids. Germline values: CDR1 LGHNA, CDR2 YSLEER. This sequence originates from a woman of 80 years or more with active COVID-19. The chain has TRBV4-3 and TRBJ2-5; D ambiguous. Sequenced input: peripheral blood. In DNA, the CDR3 is TGCGCCAGCAGCCAAGTACCGCTCTCGGGGACCCAGTACTTC. This sequence encodes CASSQVPLSGTQYF.